The 5 T cell receptor beta chains below all came from one sample that was sequenced in a study of blood T cell repertoires in COVID-19. TCRdb's copy holds only in-frame clones and misses some; the assay was immunoSEQ multiplex PCR. The sample yields roughly 68,000 clones, roughly 80% seen once. Sequenced sample: peripheral blood. The receptors here all came from a man at least 80 years old with active COVID-19.

V is TRBV7-2 and J is TRBJ2-3; D is unclear. Looked up from germline, CDR1 is SGHTA and CDR2 is FQGNSA. With 4 bases removed from V and 4 bases from J, the gap between germline ends came to 6 bases. CDR3 length: 12 residues. This CDR3 reads CASSSLADTQYF. The CDR3 DNA reads TGTGCCAGCAGCTCCTTAGCAGATACGCAGTATTTT.

The chain has TRBV19 and TRBJ1-5; no firm D call. The ends were cut back, 6 bases at V and 0 bases at J, with 6 bases in the middle. The CDR3 length is 13 residues. The germline gives CDR1 LNHDA, CDR2 SQIVND (reference sequence). The CDR3 region is CASRSYSNQPQHF. CDR3 in DNA: TGTGCCAGTAGGAGTTATAGCAATCAGCCCCAGCATTTT.

The chain links TRBV7-2 to TRBJ2-7; TRBD2 is a possible D gene (6 bases). Germline values: CDR1 SGHTA, CDR2 FQGNSA. This CDR3 has 13 amino acids. Trimming cost V 4 bases and J 7 bases, with 14 bases left between them. DNA for the CDR3: TGTGCCAGCAGCTACCAAGGGAGCGGGGAGCAGTACTTC. It yields the protein CASSYQGSGEQYF.

The chain has TRBV4-1 and TRBJ2-3, with 16 positions matching TRBD2. The germline V gene has CDR1 MGHRA and CDR2 YSYEKL. The length of the CDR3 is 18 residues. V trimming: 4 bases; J trimming: 4 bases; junction bases outside the gene matches: 8. The CDR3 here is CASSRPGTSGGAADTQYF. CDR3 DNA: TGCGCCAGCAGCCGTCCCGGGACTAGCGGGGGGGCAGCAGATACGCAGTATTTT.

The chain joins TRBV9 to TRBJ2-3; TRBD2 matches at 8 bases. The trim removed 0 bases at V and 4 bases at J, leaving 10 bases unmatched. From germline, CDR1 is SGDLS and CDR2 YYNGEE. The CDR3 is 17 residues long. As DNA, the CDR3 is TGTGCCAGCAGCGTAGTTCCCACCGGGAGGGGTGCAGATACGCAGTATTTT. This gives the protein CASSVVPTGRGADTQYF. Combining the CDR3 with reference TRBV9 and TRBJ2-3 gives the whole variable domain DSGVTQTPKHLITATGQRVTLRCSPRSGDLSVYWYQQSLDQGLQFLIQYYNGEERAKGNILERFSAQQFPDLHSELNLSSLELGDSALYFCASSVVPTGRGADTQYFGPGTRLTVL.